Ten or more counts support the clone carrying this TCR beta chain. Its antigen remains unidentified. This CDR3 comprises 13 residues. Trimming took 6 bases from V and 2 from J, leaving 8 bases between them. Germline values: CDR1 KGHSH, CDR2 LQKENI. These data originate in a study of human T cells and chemical hapten exposure. TCRdb fed the RACE reads into MiXCR, producing one record per CDR3 protein. Among 60,000 to 70,000 distinct CDR3 sequences, roughly 11% were seen once, and the ten largest hold about 5%. Findings and limits, study-wide: As patch test score rose, PT1 expanded TCR counts tended to rise as well.

Time point meaning: pre-sensitization, week 0. Treatment of the sample: therapeutic diphenylcyclopropenone sensitization with weekly scalp DPC. The chain recombines TRBV18 with TRBJ1-5, with unresolved D. This material consisted of whole blood, taken in connection with sensitization to the hapten diphenylcyclopropenone (DPC). This clonotype originated in a woman between 45 and 65 years old with alopecia areata. Some clones in this sample may be carry-over from other donors' samples. CDR3 protein: CASSVNRNQPQHF. CDR3 in DNA: TGTGCCAGCTCGGTCAATCGCAATCAGCCCCAGCATTTT.